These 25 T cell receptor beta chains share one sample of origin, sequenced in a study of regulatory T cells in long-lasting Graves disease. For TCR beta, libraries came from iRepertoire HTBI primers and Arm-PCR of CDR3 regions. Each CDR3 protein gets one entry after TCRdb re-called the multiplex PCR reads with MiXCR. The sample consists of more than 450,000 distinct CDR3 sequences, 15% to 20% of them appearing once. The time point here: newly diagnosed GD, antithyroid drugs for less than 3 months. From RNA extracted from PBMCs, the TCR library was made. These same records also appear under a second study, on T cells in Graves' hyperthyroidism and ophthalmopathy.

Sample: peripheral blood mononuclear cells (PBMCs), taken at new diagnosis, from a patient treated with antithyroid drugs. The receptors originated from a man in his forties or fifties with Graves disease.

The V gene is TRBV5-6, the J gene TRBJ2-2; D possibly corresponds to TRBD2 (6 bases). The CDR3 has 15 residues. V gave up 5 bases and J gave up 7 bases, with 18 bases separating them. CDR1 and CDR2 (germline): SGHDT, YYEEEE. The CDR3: CASSTPGSSSGELFF. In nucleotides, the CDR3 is TGTGCCAGCAGTACTCCCGGGAGCTCGAGCGGGGAGCTGTTTTTT.

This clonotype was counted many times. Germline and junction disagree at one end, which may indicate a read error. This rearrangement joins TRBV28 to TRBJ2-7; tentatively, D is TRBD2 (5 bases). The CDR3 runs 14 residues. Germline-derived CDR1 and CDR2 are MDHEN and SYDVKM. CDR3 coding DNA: TGCGCCAGCAGCTTGGTTTCGGGGACCTACGAGCAGTACTTC. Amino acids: CASSLVSGTYEQYF.

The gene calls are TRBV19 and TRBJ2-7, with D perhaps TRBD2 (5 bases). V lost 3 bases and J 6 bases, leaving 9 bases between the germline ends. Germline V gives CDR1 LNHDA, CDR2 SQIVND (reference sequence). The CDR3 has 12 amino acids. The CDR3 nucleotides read TGTGCCAGTAGTATCCCCGGAGGCGAGCAGTACTTC. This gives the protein CASSIPGGEQYF.

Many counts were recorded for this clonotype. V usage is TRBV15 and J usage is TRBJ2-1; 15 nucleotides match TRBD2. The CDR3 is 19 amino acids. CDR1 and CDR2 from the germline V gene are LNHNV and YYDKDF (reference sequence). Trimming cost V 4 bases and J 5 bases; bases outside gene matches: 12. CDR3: CATSTGLAGGRVVDNEQFF. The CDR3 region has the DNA TGTGCCACCAGCACGGGACTAGCGGGAGGCCGAGTCGTAGACAATGAGCAGTTCTTC.

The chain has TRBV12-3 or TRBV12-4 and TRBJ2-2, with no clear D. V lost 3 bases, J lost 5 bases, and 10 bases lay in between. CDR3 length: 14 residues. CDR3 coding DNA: TGTGCCAGCAGTTTTCTCGGGTTGACCGGGGAGCTGTTTTTT. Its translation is CASSFLGLTGELFF.

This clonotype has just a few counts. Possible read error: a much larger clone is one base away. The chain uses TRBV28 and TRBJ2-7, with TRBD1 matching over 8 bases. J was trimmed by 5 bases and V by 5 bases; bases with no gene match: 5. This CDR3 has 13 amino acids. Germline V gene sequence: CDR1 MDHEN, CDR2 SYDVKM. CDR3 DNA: TGTGCCAGCAGTCAGGACAGGGTAGACGAGCAGTACTTC. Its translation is CASSQDRVDEQYF.

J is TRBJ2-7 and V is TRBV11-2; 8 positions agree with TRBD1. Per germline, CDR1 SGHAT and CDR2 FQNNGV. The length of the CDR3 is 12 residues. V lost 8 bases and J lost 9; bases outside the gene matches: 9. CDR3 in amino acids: CASGYTGGGQYF. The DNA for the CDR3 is TGTGCCAGCGGCTACACAGGGGGAGGGCAGTACTTC.

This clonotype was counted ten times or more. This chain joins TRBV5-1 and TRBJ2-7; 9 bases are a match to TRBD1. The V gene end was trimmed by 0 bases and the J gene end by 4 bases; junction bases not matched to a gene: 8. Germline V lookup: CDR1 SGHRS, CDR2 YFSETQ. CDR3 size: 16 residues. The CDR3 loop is CASSLAWDRELYEQYF. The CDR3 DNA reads TGCGCCAGCAGCTTGGCGTGGGACAGGGAATTGTACGAGCAGTACTTC.

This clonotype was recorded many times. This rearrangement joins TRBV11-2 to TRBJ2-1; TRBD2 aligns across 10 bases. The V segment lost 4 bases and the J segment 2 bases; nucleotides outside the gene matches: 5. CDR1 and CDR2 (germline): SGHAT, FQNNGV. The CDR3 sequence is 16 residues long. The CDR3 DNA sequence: TGTGCCAGCAGCTCGCAAGCGGGAGGGGCCTACAATGAGCAGTTCTTC. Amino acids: CASSSQAGGAYNEQFF.

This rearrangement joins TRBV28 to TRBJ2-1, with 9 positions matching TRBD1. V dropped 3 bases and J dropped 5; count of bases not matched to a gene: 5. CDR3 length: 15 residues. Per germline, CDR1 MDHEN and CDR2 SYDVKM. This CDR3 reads CASSFWDRENNEQFF. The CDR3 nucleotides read TGTGCCAGCAGTTTCTGGGACAGGGAGAACAATGAGCAGTTCTTC.

CDR3 residues: CASSIQTGELFF. The CDR3 DNA reads as TGTGCCAGCAGTATTCAGACCGGGGAGCTGTTTTTT. This sequence joins TRBV28 and TRBJ2-2; D gene unclear. V gave up 5 bases and J gave up 5 bases, with 6 bases separating them. CDR1 is MDHEN, CDR2 SYDVKM, per germline. The CDR3 is 12 residues long.

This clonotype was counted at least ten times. CDR3 sequence (DNA): TGTGCCAGCAGCTCCGGGGGGACGAACACTGAAGCTTTCTTT. Protein: CASSSGGTNTEAFF. The chain couples TRBV7-3 to TRBJ1-1; the D gene is possibly TRBD1 (5 bases). The V gene's germline CDR1 is SGHTA and CDR2 FQGTGA. V dropped 4 bases and J dropped 1 base, with 10 bases sitting between them. The CDR3 covers 14 residues.

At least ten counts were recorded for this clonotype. The DNA for the CDR3 is TGTGCCAGCAGGGGACAGGTCGGGTCCTACGAGCAGTACTTC. It encodes CASRGQVGSYEQYF. This chain links TRBV27 with TRBJ2-7; 8 nucleotides agree with TRBD1. Germline-derived CDR1 and CDR2 are MNHEY and SMNVEV (reference sequence). The CDR3 has 14 residues. The V gene end was trimmed by 6 bases and the J gene end by 1 base; junction bases not matched to a gene: 5.

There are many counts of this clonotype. The CDR3 DNA follows: TGTGCCAGCAACAAGGGGGGCGCCGGGAACACTGAAGCTTTCTTT. It translates to CASNKGGAGNTEAFF. V gene TRBV6-1 combines with J gene TRBJ1-1; the D gene is possibly TRBD1 (6 bases). The V end was cut by 7 bases, the J end by 1 base, with 16 bases between. The CDR3 covers 15 residues. Germline CDR1 MNHNS, CDR2 SASEGT.

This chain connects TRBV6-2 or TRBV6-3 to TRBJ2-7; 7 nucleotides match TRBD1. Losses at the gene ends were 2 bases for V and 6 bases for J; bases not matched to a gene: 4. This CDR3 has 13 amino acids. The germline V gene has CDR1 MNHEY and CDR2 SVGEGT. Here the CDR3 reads CASSYDRVREQYF. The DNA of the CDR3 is TGTGCCAGCAGTTACGACAGGGTGCGCGAGCAGTACTTC.

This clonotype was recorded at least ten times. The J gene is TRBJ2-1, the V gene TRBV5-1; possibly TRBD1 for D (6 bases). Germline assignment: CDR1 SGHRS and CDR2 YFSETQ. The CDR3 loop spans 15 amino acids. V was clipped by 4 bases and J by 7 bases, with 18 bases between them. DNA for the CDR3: TGCGCCAGCAGCAGTACAGGGAAGGGACAAAATGAGCAGTTCTTC. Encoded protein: CASSSTGKGQNEQFF.

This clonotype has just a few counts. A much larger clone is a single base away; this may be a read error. The CDR3 is CASSSGAGAYEQYF. Here the CDR3 DNA reads TGTGCCAGCAGCTCAGGTGCGGGAGCCTACGAGCAGTACTTC. The genes are TRBV11-2 and TRBJ2-7; 7 nucleotides match TRBD2. Per the germline V gene, CDR1 is SGHAT and CDR2 is FQNNGV. The ends lost 4 bases at V and 2 bases at J; junction bases unmatched: 5. This CDR3 region has 14 residues.

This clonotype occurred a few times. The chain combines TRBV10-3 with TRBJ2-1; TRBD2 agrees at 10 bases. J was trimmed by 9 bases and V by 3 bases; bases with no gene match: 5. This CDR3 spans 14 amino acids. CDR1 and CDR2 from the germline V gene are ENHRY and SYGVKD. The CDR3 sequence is CAISDLAGEGEQFF. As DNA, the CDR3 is TGTGCCATCAGTGACCTAGCGGGAGAGGGTGAGCAGTTCTTC.

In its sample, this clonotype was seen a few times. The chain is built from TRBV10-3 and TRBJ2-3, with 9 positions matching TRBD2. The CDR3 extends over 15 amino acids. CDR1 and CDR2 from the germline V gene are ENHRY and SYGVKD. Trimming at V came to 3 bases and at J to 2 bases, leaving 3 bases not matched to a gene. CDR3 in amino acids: CAISDASGNTDTQYF. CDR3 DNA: TGTGCCATCAGTGATGCTAGCGGGAACACAGATACGCAGTATTTT.

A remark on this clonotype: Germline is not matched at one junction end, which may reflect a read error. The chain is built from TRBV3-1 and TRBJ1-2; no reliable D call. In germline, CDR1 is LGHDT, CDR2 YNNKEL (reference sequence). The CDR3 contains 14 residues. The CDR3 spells CASSEDWGGYGYTF. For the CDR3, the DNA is TGTGCCAGCAGCGAAGATTGGGGTGGATATGGCTACACCTTC.

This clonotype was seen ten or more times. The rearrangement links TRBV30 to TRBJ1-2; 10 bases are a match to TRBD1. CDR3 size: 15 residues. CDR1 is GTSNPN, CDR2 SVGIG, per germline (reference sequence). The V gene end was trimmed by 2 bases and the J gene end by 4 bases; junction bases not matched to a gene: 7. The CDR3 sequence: CAWSSRDRGFYGYTF. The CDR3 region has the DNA TGTGCCTGGAGTTCACGGGACAGGGGCTTCTATGGCTACACCTTC.

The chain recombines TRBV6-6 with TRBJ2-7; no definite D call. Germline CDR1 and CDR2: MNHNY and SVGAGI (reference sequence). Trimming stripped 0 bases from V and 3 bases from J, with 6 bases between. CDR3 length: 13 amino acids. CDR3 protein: CASSYSRNYEQYF. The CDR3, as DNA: TGTGCCAGCAGTTACTCCAGGAACTACGAGCAGTACTTC.

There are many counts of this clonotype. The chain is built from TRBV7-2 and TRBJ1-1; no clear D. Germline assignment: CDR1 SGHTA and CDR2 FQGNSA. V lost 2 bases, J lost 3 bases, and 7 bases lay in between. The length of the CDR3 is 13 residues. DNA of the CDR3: TGTGCCAGCAGCTTACTTTCAGACACTGAAGCTTTCTTT. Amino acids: CASSLLSDTEAFF.

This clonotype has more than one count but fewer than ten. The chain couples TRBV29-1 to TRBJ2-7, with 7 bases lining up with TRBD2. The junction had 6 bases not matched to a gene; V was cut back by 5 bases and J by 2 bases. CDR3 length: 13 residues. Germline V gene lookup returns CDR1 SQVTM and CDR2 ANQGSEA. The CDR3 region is CSVSSGLTYEQYF. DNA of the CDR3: TGCAGCGTTTCTAGCGGCTTGACCTACGAGCAGTACTTC.

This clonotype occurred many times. The CDR3 spells CASRGTSTDTQYF. The CDR3 nucleotides are TGTGCCAGCAGGGGCACTAGCACAGATACGCAGTATTTT. The chain joins TRBV2 to TRBJ2-3; no definite D call. Germline V gene lookup returns CDR1 SNHLY and CDR2 FYNNEI. This CDR3 comprises 13 residues. V gave up 6 bases and J gave up 0 bases, with 7 bases separating them.